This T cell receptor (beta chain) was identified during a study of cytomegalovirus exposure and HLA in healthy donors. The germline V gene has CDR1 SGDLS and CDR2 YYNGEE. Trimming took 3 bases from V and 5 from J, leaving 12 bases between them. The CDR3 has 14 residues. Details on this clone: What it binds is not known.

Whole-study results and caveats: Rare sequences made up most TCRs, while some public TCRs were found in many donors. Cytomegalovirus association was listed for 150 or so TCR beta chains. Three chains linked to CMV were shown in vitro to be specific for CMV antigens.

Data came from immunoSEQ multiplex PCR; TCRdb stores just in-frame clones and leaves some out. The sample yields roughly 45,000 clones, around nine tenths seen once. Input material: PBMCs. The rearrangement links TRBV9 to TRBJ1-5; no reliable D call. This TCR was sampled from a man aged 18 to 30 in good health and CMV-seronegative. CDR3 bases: TGTGCCAGCAGCGCAGACGACACTTATCAGCCCCAGCATTTT. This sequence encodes CASSADDTYQPQHF.